The 10 T cell receptor beta chains given below trace back to one sample, sequenced in a study of shared clonotypes between healthy human individuals. Data came from immunoSEQ multiplex PCR; TCRdb stores just in-frame clones and leaves some out. The table shows roughly 2,500,000 clones, with approximately 94% occurring only once. Input material: naive CD4+ T cells from PBMCs. The subset here: CD45RA+ positively selected. The receptors come from a man aged 18 to 30 in good health. Some clones in this sample may be carry-over from other donors' samples.

The count of this clone is one. The chain links TRBV7-9 to TRBJ2-7, with TRBD2 identical over 13 bases. Germline V CDR1 and CDR2: SEHNR, FQNEAQ (reference sequence). V lost 5 bases and J lost 4; bases outside the gene matches: 5. CDR3 length: 15 residues. The chain's CDR3 is CASSRTSGSTYEQYF. The CDR3, as DNA: TGTGCCAGCAGCCGGACTAGCGGGAGTACGTACGAGCAGTACTTC. Full variable domain (remainder filled in from reference TRBV7-9 and TRBJ2-7): DTGVSQNPRHKITKRGQNVTFRCDPISEHNRLYWYRQTLGQGPEFLTYFQNEAQLEKSRLLSDRFSAERPKGSFSTLEIQRTEQGDSAMYLCASSRTSGSTYEQYFGPGTRLTVT.

The chain employs TRBV4-1 and TRBJ1-5, with 7 bases identical to TRBD1. Germline V CDR1 and CDR2: MGHRA, YSYEKL. The V segment lost 4 bases and the J segment 4 bases; nucleotides outside the gene matches: 7. The CDR3 consists of 15 residues. Here the CDR3 DNA reads TGCGCCAGCAGCCCCGGGACAGCAGAAAATCAGCCCCAGCATTTT. Its protein is CASSPGTAENQPQHF.

V and J are TRBV18 and TRBJ2-4, with D perhaps being TRBD1 or TRBD2 (5 bases each). Germline loops: CDR1 KGHSH, CDR2 LQKENI. V was pared by 3 bases and J by 8 bases, with 14 bases between. The CDR3 extends over 14 amino acids. The CDR3 region has the DNA TGTGCCAGCTCACCCGGGTCAATGGGGGACATTCAGTACTTC. It yields the protein CASSPGSMGDIQYF.

The chain uses TRBV9 and TRBJ1-2; perhaps TRBD1 as D (5 bases). The CDR3 length is 13 residues. The germline CDR1 and CDR2 sequences are SGDLS and YYNGEE. V was clipped by 4 bases and J by 5 bases, with 12 bases between them. The DNA for the CDR3 is TGTGCCAGCAGCCCGGGGCTCTCTTATGGCTACACCTTC. Protein: CASSPGLSYGYTF.

The chain couples TRBV9 to TRBJ2-5; D could derive from TRBD1 or TRBD2 (6 bases each). The germline V and J ends were trimmed by 0 bases and 4 bases, with 13 bases remaining between them. Germline CDR1 and CDR2: SGDLS and YYNGEE. This CDR3 has 15 residues. The CDR3 loop reads CASSVAGALGETQYF. The CDR3 nucleotides are TGTGCCAGCAGCGTAGCGGGGGCACTCGGAGAGACCCAGTACTTC.

This chain joins TRBV9 and TRBJ2-4; D may be TRBD2 (6 bases). V was clipped by 1 base and J by 9 bases, with 20 bases between them. Per germline, CDR1 SGDLS and CDR2 YYNGEE. This CDR3 spans 16 amino acids. This chain's CDR3 is CASSVSAGQAGGIQYF. The CDR3 nucleotides are TGTGCCAGCAGCGTATCGGCGGGGCAAGCAGGAGGCATTCAGTACTTC.

The rearrangement uses TRBV21-1 and TRBJ2-7; the table's TRBD2 call for D was not verified on the DNA. TRBV21-1 is marked as a pseudogene. The CDR3 has 17 residues. The CDR3 DNA is TGTGCCAGCAGCAAAGTAGTCGGGAGGGGCTTATTCTACGAGCAGTACTTC. As protein: CASSKVVGRGLFYEQYF.

V gene TRBV11-3 combines with J gene TRBJ2-7, with TRBD2 as a possible D gene (6 bases). The CDR3 runs to 15 residues. Looked up from germline, CDR1 is SGHNT and CDR2 is YENEEA. V lost 5 bases, J lost 0 bases, and 14 bases lay in between. CDR3 loop: CASSRGSSSSYEQYF. CDR3 sequence (DNA): TGTGCCAGCAGCCGGGGGAGCAGTAGCTCCTACGAGCAGTACTTC.

CDR3 nucleotides: TGTGCCAGCAGCTTGGCCTGGGGGGCTAATTCACCCCTCCACTTT. It specifies CASSLAWGANSPLHF. This chain joins TRBV5-4 and TRBJ1-6; a weak D match, TRBD1 (6 bases). Trimming shortened V by 0 bases and J by 6 bases, and 10 bases separated the two germline ends. The CDR3 is 15 residues long. Germline CDR1 is SGHNT and CDR2 is YYREEE (reference sequence).

Points on this clone: This specimen includes other DNA sequences encoding the same CDR3. The CDR3 loop reads CASSAEETQYF. For the CDR3, the DNA is TGTGCCAGCAGTGCCGAAGAGACCCAGTACTTC. V and J are TRBV28 and TRBJ2-5; the D is unclear. V lost 5 bases and J lost 3, with 4 bases in between. Germline CDR1 reads MDHEN; CDR2 reads SYDVKM. The CDR3 spans 11 residues.